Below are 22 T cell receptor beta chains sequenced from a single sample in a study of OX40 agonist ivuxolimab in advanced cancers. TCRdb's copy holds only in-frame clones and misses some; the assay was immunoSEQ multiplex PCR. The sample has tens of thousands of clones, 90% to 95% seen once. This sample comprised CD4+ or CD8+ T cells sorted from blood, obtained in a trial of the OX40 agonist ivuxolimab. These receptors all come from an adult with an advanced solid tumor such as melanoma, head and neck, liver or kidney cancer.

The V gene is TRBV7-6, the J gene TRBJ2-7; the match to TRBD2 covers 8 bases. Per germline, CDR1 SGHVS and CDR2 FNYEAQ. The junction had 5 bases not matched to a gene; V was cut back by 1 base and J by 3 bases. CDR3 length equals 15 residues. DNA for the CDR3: TGTGCCAGCAGCTTAGTGACGGGAGGGCTCTACGAGCAGTACTTC. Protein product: CASSLVTGGLYEQYF.

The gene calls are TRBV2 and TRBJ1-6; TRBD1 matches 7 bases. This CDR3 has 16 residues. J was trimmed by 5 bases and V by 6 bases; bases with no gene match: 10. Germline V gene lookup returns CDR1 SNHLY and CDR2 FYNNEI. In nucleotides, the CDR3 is TGTGCCAGCAGCGATACCGGGACAGATAATAATTCACCCCTCCACTTT. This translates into CASSDTGTDNNSPLHF.

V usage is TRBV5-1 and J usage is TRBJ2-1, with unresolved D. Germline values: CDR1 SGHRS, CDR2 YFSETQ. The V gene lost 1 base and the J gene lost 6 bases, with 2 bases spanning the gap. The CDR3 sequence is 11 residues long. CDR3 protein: CASSLINEQFF. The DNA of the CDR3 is TGCGCCAGCAGCTTGATCAATGAGCAGTTCTTC.

CDR3 in DNA: TGTGCCAGCAGCTTAGGTCTAGATACGCAGTATTTT. Residues: CASSLGLDTQYF. The chain joins TRBV7-2 to TRBJ2-3; no reliable D call. V lost 1 base, J lost 5 bases, and 4 bases lay in between. Per germline, CDR1 SGHTA and CDR2 FQGNSA. The CDR3 consists of 12 residues.

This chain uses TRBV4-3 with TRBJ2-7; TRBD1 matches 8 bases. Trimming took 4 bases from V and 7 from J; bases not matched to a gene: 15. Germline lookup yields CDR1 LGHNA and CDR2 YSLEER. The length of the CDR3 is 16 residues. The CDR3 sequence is CASSRTLPDRVREQYF. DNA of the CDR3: TGCGCCAGCAGCCGAACACTACCGGACAGGGTAAGGGAGCAGTACTTC.

As DNA, the CDR3 is TGTGCCAGCAGCGGGGACAGCCCTGAAGCTTTCTTT. This translates into CASSGDSPEAFF. V gene TRBV4-2 combines with J gene TRBJ1-1, with TRBD1 matching over 7 bases. Germline V gene lookup returns CDR1 LGHNA and CDR2 YNFKEQ. Trimming cost V 5 bases and J 6 bases; bases outside gene matches: 3. The CDR3 covers 12 residues.

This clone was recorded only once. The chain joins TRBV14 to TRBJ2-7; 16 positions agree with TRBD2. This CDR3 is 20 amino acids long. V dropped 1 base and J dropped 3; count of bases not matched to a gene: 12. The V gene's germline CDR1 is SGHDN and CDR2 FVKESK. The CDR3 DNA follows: TGTGCCAGCAGCCAAGGAGAATGGGGACTAGCGGGAGGGCGGCTCTACGAGCAGTACTTC. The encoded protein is CASSQGEWGLAGGRLYEQYF.

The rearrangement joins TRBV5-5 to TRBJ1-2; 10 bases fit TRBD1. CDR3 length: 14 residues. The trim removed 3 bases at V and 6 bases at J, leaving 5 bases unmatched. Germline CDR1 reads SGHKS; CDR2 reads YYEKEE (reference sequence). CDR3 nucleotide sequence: TGTGCCAGCAGCTCCGGGACAGGGGAGAATGGCTACACCTTC. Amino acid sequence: CASSSGTGENGYTF.

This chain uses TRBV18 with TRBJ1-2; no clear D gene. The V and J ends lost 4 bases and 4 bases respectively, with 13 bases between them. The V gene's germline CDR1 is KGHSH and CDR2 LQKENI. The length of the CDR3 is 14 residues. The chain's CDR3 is CASSLSDESYGYTF. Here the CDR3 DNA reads TGTGCCAGCTCACTCTCTGACGAGTCCTATGGCTACACCTTC.

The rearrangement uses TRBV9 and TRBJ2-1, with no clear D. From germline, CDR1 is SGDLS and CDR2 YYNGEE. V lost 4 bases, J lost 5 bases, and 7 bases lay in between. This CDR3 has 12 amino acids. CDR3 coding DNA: TGTGCCAGCAGCTTTCATCACAATGAGCAGTTCTTC. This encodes CASSFHHNEQFF.

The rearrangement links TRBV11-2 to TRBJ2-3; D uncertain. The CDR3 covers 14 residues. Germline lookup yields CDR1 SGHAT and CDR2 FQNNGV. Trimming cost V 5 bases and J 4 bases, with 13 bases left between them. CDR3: CASSPISDADTQYF. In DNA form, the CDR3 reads TGTGCCAGCAGCCCGATCTCCGACGCAGATACGCAGTATTTT.

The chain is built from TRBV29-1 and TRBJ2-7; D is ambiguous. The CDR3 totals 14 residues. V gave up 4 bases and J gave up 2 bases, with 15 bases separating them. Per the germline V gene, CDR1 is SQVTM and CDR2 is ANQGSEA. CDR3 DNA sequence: TGCAGCGTTGGTCCGGGCGGCAGTCCCTACGAGCAGTACTTC. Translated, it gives CSVGPGGSPYEQYF.

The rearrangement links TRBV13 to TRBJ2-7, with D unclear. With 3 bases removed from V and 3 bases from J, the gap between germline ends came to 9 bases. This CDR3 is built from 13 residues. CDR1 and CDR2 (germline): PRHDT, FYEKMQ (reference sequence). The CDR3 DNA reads TGTGCCAGCAGCTTGCTTATGAGCTACGAGCAGTACTTC. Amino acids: CASSLLMSYEQYF.

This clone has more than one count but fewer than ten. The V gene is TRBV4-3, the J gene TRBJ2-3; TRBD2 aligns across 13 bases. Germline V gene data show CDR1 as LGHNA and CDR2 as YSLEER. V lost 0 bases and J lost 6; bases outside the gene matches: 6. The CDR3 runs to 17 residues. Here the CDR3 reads CASSQEELAGGRDTQYF. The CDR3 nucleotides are TGCGCCAGCAGCCAAGAAGAACTAGCGGGAGGGCGGGATACGCAGTATTTT.

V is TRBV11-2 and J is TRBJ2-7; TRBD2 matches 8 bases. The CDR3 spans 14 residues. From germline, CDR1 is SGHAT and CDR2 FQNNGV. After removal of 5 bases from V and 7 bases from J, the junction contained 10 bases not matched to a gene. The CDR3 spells CASSRRPGLGEQYF. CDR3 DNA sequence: TGTGCCAGCAGCCGAAGGCCGGGACTAGGGGAGCAGTACTTC.

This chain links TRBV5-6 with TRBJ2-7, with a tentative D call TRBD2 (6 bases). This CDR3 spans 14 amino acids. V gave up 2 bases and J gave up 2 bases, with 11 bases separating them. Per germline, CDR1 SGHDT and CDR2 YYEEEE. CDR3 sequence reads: CASSFGGATYEQYF. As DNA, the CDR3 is TGTGCCAGCAGCTTTGGAGGGGCTACCTACGAGCAGTACTTC.

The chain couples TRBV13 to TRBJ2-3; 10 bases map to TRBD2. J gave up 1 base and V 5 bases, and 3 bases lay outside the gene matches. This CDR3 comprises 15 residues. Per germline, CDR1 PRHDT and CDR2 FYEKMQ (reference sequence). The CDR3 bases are TGTGCCAGCAGCCTCGGGACTAGCGGCACAGATACGCAGTATTTT. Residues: CASSLGTSGTDTQYF.

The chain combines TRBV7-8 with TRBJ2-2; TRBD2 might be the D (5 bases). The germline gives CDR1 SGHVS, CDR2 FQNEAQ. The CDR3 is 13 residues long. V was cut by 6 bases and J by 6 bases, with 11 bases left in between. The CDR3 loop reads CASSPLASGELFF. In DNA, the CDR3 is TGTGCCAGCAGTCCGCTAGCCTCCGGGGAGCTGTTTTTT. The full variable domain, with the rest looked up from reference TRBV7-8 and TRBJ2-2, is GAGVSQSPRYKVAKRGQDVALRCDPISGHVSLFWYQQALGQGPEFLTYFQNEAQLDKSGLPSDRFFAERPEGSVSTLKIQRTQQEDSAVYLCASSPLASGELFFGEGSRLTVL.

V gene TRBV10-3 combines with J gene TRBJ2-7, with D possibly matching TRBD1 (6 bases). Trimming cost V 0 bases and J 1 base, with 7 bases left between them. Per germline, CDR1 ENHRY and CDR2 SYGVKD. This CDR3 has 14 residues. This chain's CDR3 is CAISESGGSYEQYF. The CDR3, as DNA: TGTGCCATCAGTGAGTCAGGGGGTTCCTACGAGCAGTACTTC.

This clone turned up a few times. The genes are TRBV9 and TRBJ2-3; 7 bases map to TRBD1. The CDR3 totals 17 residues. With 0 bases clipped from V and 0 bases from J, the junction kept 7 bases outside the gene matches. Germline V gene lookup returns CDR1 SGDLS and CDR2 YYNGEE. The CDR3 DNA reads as TGTGCCAGCAGCGTAGCTTACGGGACAGCTAGCACAGATACGCAGTATTTT. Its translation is CASSVAYGTASTDTQYF. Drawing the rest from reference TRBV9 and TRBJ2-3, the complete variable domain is DSGVTQTPKHLITATGQRVTLRCSPRSGDLSVYWYQQSLDQGLQFLIQYYNGEERAKGNILERFSAQQFPDLHSELNLSSLELGDSALYFCASSVAYGTASTDTQYFGPGTRLTVL.

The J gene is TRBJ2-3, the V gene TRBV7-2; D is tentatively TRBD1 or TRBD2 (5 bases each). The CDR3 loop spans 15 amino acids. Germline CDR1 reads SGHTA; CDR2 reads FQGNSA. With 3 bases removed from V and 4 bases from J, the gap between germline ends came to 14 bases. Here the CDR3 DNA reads TGTGCCAGCAGCTTTTCGGGGCAGGGCCCAGATACGCAGTATTTT. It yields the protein CASSFSGQGPDTQYF.

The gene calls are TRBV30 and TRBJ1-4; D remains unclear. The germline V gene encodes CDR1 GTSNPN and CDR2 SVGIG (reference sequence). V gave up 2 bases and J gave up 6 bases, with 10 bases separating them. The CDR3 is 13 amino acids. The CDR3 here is CAWSPRADEKLFF. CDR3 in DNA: TGTGCCTGGAGTCCAAGGGCTGATGAAAAACTGTTTTTT.